Detailed here is one T cell receptor (beta chain). No antigen is known for it. No base quality values were provided; no much bigger clone lies one nucleotide off. The sample belongs to a study of blood T cell repertoires in COVID-19 (dated by TCRdb to 2018 to 2020). A note on the overall study: The collaborator samples originated in the United States, Italy and Spain and spanned the acute and convalescent phases of COVID-19. Subjects who had been exposed to COVID-19, were actively infected with it, or had recovered from it provided the deeply sampled blood TCRbeta repertoires that made up the dataset. The material from the prospective study consisted of cDNA or gDNA derived from T cells, B-cell-depleted T cells, or PBMCs. HLA class I and class II types, where available, came from metadata supplied by the sample provider rather than from assay-based typing. The samples were drawn from two sources: the first 160 participants of the ongoing ImmuneRACE study, and 950 to 1,500 subjects contributed by 6 global collaborators. Nearly every sample came with metadata listing a de-identified subject ID, COVID-19 status, age in years and sex. The repertoires were made available in a free public database intended to serve as a resource for research on the immune response to SARS-CoV-2.

Germline trimming: 2 bases from V, 3 bases from J; junction bases outside gene matches: 6. Including cysteine and phenylalanine, the CDR3 has 17 amino acids. The DNA shown is the 51-base CDR3, in frame from base 1. Based on the germline V gene, the CDR1 and CDR2 sequences are KGHDR and SFDVKD. The collaborating institutions used their own protocols to collect whole blood in K2EDTA tubes. For TCRbeta analysis, collaborators shipped samples as frozen whole blood, isolated PBMCs, or DNA extracted from either of those sample types. The immunoSEQ Assay, a bias-controlled multiplex PCR, was used to amplify TCRbeta CDR3 regions from genomic DNA. Under the source paper's analysis protocol: The number of nucleated cells in each sample was estimated by amplification of reference gene primers within the assay. To quantify the absolute abundance of each unique TCRbeta CDR3 rearrangement, sequence reads were collapsed and filtered. For each sample, productive Simpson clonality was calculated as the square root of Simpson's diversity index across productive rearrangements. In its TCRdb copy, this immuneACCESS table keeps in-frame sequences only and misses some clones. Where compared with another copy, unresolved V genes explain less than half of these, and the others have no known cause. That table supplies the V and J calls and clone size; D and trimming were determined from the DNA. In this sample the table shows some 460,000 clones, around 89% of which occur a single time. 4% to 5.5% of the sample rests with the top ten.

Overall study results and their limits: Clinical and demographic metadata were provided uncurated, with the amount varying by source and participant.

The source of this sequence is a woman younger than 45 with acute or convalescent COVID-19. The sample comprised peripheral blood. The V gene is TRBV24-1 and the J gene is TRBJ1-2; TRBD1 aligns with 12 central bases. Here the CDR3 is given as CATSDSIGTGGYYGYTF. The DNA is TGTGCCACCAGTGATTCGATTGGGACAGGGGGCTACTATGGCTACACCTTC.